The source of this T cell receptor (beta chain) is a study of cytomegalovirus exposure and HLA in healthy donors. About the research overall: Most donors, 81% of more than 300 genotyped, fell in the Caucasian-associated ancestry cluster.

Broader study findings: It was assumed in the presence/absence analyses that sequencing depth was roughly uniform across donors. Immune exposure information available was restricted to CMV serostatus. TCR beta chain V- and J-gene trimming was linked, in a later analysis, to a missense variant in DCLRE1C.

V was shortened by 6 bases and J by 5 bases, with 10 bases between the two germline ends. The germline CDR1 and CDR2 sequences are MNHEY and SVGAGI. This CDR3 spans 12 amino acids. A remark on this clone: The antigen is unknown.

PCR involved 60 Vbeta and 13 Jbeta primers. Produced via immunoSEQ multiplex PCR; TCRdb's table is partial and in-frame only. Of 70,000 to 95,000 clones in the sample, around 80% were seen once. The chain joins TRBV6-5 to TRBJ1-2; D unresolved. The sequence was obtained from a male donor in good health and CMV-seronegative. Sequencing was carried out using PBMCs. The CDR3 DNA sequence: TGTGCCAGCAGCGGGGAGGGTTATGGCTACACCTTC. This encodes CASSGEGYGYTF.